The rows below give T cell receptor beta chains drawn from one sample of a study of cytomegalovirus exposure and HLA in healthy donors. Data came from immunoSEQ multiplex PCR; TCRdb stores just in-frame clones and leaves some out. The data hold 120,000 to 150,000 clones, with around 76% observed a single time. What was sequenced was PBMCs. The receptors stem from a young man in good health and CMV-seronegative. The CDR3 runs from the conserved cysteine through the conserved F or W. D genes are given only for firm matches. A row's size may be missing; if present it is once, few, many or a size class.

D gene	clone size	V gene	J gene	CDR3 DNA	CDR3 protein
TRBD2	NA	TRBV2	TRBJ2-3	TGTGCCAGCAGTGCGACTAGCGGGGTTACAGATACGCAGTATTTT	CASSATSGVTDTQYF
TRBD1	NA	TRBV11-2	TRBJ1-2	TGTGCCAGCAGCCCGGGACAGGGAGGAAGCTACACCTTC	CASSPGQGGSYTF
NA	NA	TRBV7-9	TRBJ1-5	TGTGCCAGCAGCTTATCCGGGGGTCATCAGCCCCAGCATTTT	CASSLSGGHQPQHF
TRBD1	NA	TRBV6-1	TRBJ1-3	TGTGCCAGCAGTGACAGAGACAGGGGGTCCCAGGGGACCATATATTTT	CASSDRDRGSQGTIYF
NA	once	TRBV5-1	TRBJ1-1	TGCGCCAGCAGCGTGGCGGTTATGAACACTGAAGCTTTCTTT	CASSVAVMNTEAFF
TRBD2	NA	TRBV6-4	TRBJ2-3	TGTGCCAGCAGTCCGCGGGGGGCCGAAGATACGCAGTATTTT	CASSPRGAEDTQYF
TRBD2	NA	TRBV19	TRBJ2-7	TGTGCCAGTAGTACCTTACTAGCGGGGAGCTACGAGCAGTACTTC	CASSTLLAGSYEQYF
TRBD2	NA	TRBV25-1	TRBJ2-1	TGTGCCAGCAGTGTTTTTGGGGGACTAGGCTCCAATGAGCAGTTCTTC	CASSVFGGLGSNEQFF
NA	NA	TRBV5-4	TRBJ1-2	TGTGCCAGCAGCTTCGATGGTGCGGGAGGCTACACCTTC	CASSFDGAGGYTF
TRBD2	NA	TRBV6-5	TRBJ2-5	TGTGCCAGCAGTTTCCCTAGCGGGGTTTTTGTGGAGACCCAGTACTTC	CASSFPSGVFVETQYF
NA	NA	TRBV9	TRBJ2-3	TGTGCCAGCAGCCCGGATATGGGGGCGAGCACAGATACGCAGTATTTT	CASSPDMGASTDTQYF
TRBD1	NA	TRBV12-5	TRBJ1-1	TGTGCTAGTGGTTCCCAGGGGGACAGGAGTTCTGAAGCTTTCTTT	CASGSQGDRSSEAFF
TRBD1	NA	TRBV25-1	TRBJ2-2	TGTGCCAGCAGGGACAGGTTAAGCGCCGGGGAGCTGTTTTTT	CASRDRLSAGELFF
NA	NA	TRBV27	TRBJ2-7	TGTGCCAGCAGTTTAGACGGGTCGGCCGAGCAGTACTTC	CASSLDGSAEQYF
TRBD1	NA	TRBV4-1	TRBJ1-2	TGCGCCAGCAGGGAAGTCCTCGGGACAGCCTATGGCTACACCTTC	CASREVLGTAYGYTF
TRBD1	NA	TRBV11-2	TRBJ1-5	TGTGCCAGCAGCTTGGACAGGGGTCAGCCCCAGCATTTT	CASSLDRGQPQHF